Listed below are T cell receptor beta chains from one sample, sequenced in a study of shared clonotypes between healthy human individuals. Sequenced by immunoSEQ multiplex PCR; TCRdb stores in-frame clones only, minus some. The profile shows 2,500,000 or so clones, roughly nine tenths of them singletons. The sample was naive CD4+ T cells sorted from blood. Source of these receptors: a man younger than 35 in good health. Each CDR3 is given with its conserved first and last residue. The D gene is left open where the match is weak. Some rows have no size entry. The others give once, few or many, or a class for an expanded clone.

>TRBV30|few|.|TRBJ1-1
CASPWGDTEAFF
TGTGCCTCCCCGTGGGGGGACACTGAAGCTTTCTTT
>TRBV7-2|.|TRBD1|TRBJ2-7
CASSLATGTYYEQYF
TGTGCCAGCAGCCTCGCGACAGGGACATACTACGAGCAGTACTTC
>TRBV6-5|.|TRBD1|TRBJ1-4
CASSYWRTGEKLFF
TGTGCCAGCAGTTACTGGAGGACAGGTGAAAAACTGTTTTTT
>TRBV7-2|.|.|TRBJ2-1
CASSFHRGGPYNEQFF
TGTGCCAGCAGCTTTCACCGTGGGGGGCCCTACAATGAGCAGTTCTTC
>TRBV18|.|.|TRBJ1-1
CASSPLAPGTEAFF
TGTGCCAGCTCACCCCTGGCGCCGGGGACTGAAGCTTTCTTT
>TRBV19|.|.|TRBJ1-3
CASSTKDTIYF
TGTGCCAGCTCTACTAAAGACACCATATATTTT
>TRBV5-1|once|TRBD1|TRBJ1-1
CASSEGGQGLGKAFF
TGCGCCAGCAGCGAAGGGGGACAGGGTTTAGGTAAAGCTTTCTTT
>TRBV6-1|.|TRBD2|TRBJ2-3
CASRGLAGATDTQYF
TGTGCCAGCAGGGGACTAGCGGGAGCCACAGATACGCAGTATTTT
>TRBV29-1|.|.|TRBJ2-5
CSARGQETQYF
TGCAGCGCGAGGGGTCAAGAGACCCAGTACTTC
>TRBV7-9|.|.|TRBJ1-1
CASSLEPRVATEAFF
TGTGCCAGCAGCTTAGAACCCAGGGTGGCCACTGAAGCTTTCTTT
>TRBV7-9|.|.|TRBJ2-1
CASSLGSPLVTEQFF
TGTGCCAGCAGCCTAGGTTCCCCACTAGTAACTGAGCAGTTCTTC
>TRBV15|.|TRBD1|TRBJ1-5
CATSRGRTGGGNQPQHF
TGTGCCACCAGCAGAGGGAGGACAGGGGGCGGCAATCAGCCCCAGCATTTT
>TRBV6-5|.|.|TRBJ1-4
CASSYSRGGTNEKLFF
TGTGCCAGCAGTTATAGTCGGGGAGGGACTAATGAAAAACTGTTTTTT
>TRBV28|.|.|TRBJ1-2
CASRSTGQLGYTF
TGTGCCAGCAGATCTACAGGTCAATTGGGCTACACCTTC
>TRBV7-8|once|.|TRBJ1-5
CASSLDGRVGQPQHF
TGTGCCAGCAGCTTAGATGGAAGGGTCGGTCAGCCCCAGCATTTT
>TRBV5-1|.|TRBD1|TRBJ2-1
CASSLARGQGDNEQFF
TGCGCCAGCAGCTTGGCCCGGGGACAGGGAGACAATGAGCAGTTCTTC
>TRBV4-1|.|TRBD1|TRBJ1-6
CASSQDLGDRSYSYNSPLHF
TGCGCCAGCAGCCAAGATTTAGGGGACAGATCTTACTCCTATAATTCACCCCTCCACTTT
>TRBV7-2|.|TRBD2|TRBJ2-1
CAVVSVLAGFEQFF
TGTGCCGTCGTGTCGGTGCTAGCGGGATTTGAGCAGTTCTTC
>TRBV5-4|.|TRBD2|TRBJ2-7
CASSLLSRASGREKEQYF
TGTGCCAGCAGCTTGCTTAGTCGGGCTAGCGGGAGAGAAAAGGAGCAGTACTTC
>TRBV7-8|.|TRBD1|TRBJ2-7
CASSVSGQVSYEQYF
TGTGCCAGCAGCGTTTCGGGACAGGTCTCCTACGAGCAGTACTTC
>TRBV18|.|.|TRBJ1-3
CASSPGTSGNTIYF
TGTGCCAGCTCTCCAGGGACCTCTGGAAACACCATATATTTT
>TRBV7-8|.|.|TRBJ1-3
CASSLALPGNSGNTIYF
TGTGCCAGCAGCTTAGCCCTACCCGGCAACTCTGGAAACACCATATATTTT
>TRBV5-1|.|TRBD2|TRBJ2-1
CASSLGLAGKNEQFF
TGCGCCAGCAGCTTGGGGCTAGCGGGAAAGAATGAGCAGTTCTTC
>TRBV5-1|.|TRBD2|TRBJ2-5
CASSLAVAGGPETQYF
TGCGCCAGCAGCTTGGCCGTAGCGGGAGGGCCGGAGACCCAGTACTTC
>TRBV18|.|.|TRBJ1-1
CASSPGWGTEAFF
TGTGCCAGCTCACCGGGTTGGGGAACTGAAGCTTTCTTT
>TRBV6-1|.|TRBD1|TRBJ1-5
CASRTGTGNQPQHF
TGTGCCAGCAGGACCGGGACAGGGAATCAGCCCCAGCATTTT
>TRBV18|.|.|TRBJ2-7
CASSPPNRTISYEQYF
TGTGCCAGCTCACCACCTAACAGAACAATCTCCTACGAGCAGTACTTC
>TRBV5-1|.|TRBD2|TRBJ2-2
CASSRRTGGGNTGELFF
TGCGCCAGCAGCCGTCGGACGGGAGGTGGAAACACCGGGGAGCTGTTTTTT
>TRBV6-1|once|.|TRBJ2-1
CATHNEQFF
TGTGCCACACACAATGAGCAGTTCTTC
>TRBV6-6|.|.|TRBJ2-1
CATRLRGEGDEQFF
TGTGCCACCAGATTAAGGGGGGAAGGCGATGAGCAGTTCTTC
>TRBV5-8|.|.|TRBJ1-4
CASSLWGSANEKLFF
TGTGCCAGCAGCCTCTGGGGTTCGGCTAATGAAAAACTGTTTTTT
>TRBV6-5|.|.|TRBJ2-5
CASSYSGYSETQYF
TGTGCCAGCAGTTACTCGGGGTACTCAGAGACCCAGTACTTC
>TRBV6-6|.|.|TRBJ1-4
CASSYGGASNEKLFF
TGTGCCAGCAGTTACGGTGGAGCATCTAATGAAAAACTGTTTTTT
>TRBV7-2|.|.|TRBJ2-2
CASSLVGADRRDGELFF
TGTGCCAGCAGCTTAGTGGGCGCGGACAGGAGGGACGGGGAGCTGTTTTTT
>TRBV10-3|few|.|TRBJ1-6
CAISEGREGSPLHF
TGTGCCATCAGTGAAGGCAGGGAGGGGTCACCCCTCCACTTT
>TRBV2|.|TRBD1|TRBJ2-5
CASSDNRGVRETQYF
TGTGCCAGCAGTGATAACAGGGGGGTTCGAGAGACCCAGTACTTC
>TRBV5-5|once|.|TRBJ1-4
CASSLMGGASANEKLFF
TGTGCCAGCAGCTTGATGGGCGGCGCCTCGGCTAATGAAAAACTGTTTTTT
>TRBV30|.|TRBD1|TRBJ1-3
CAWGPGQAFSGNTIYF
TGTGCCTGGGGACCGGGACAGGCCTTCTCTGGAAACACCATATATTTT
>TRBV5-6|.|.|TRBJ2-3
CASSLISDTQYF
TGTGCCAGCAGCTTGATTTCAGATACGCAGTATTTT
>TRBV2|.|.|TRBJ2-3
CASSVRQIGTDTQYF
TGTGCCAGCAGTGTAAGGCAGATCGGTACAGATACGCAGTATTTT
>TRBV15|.|TRBD1|TRBJ2-5
CATSSGKGQGRETQYF
TGTGCCACCAGCAGCGGAAAAGGACAGGGTCGAGAGACCCAGTACTTC
>TRBV30|few|TRBD1|TRBJ1-1
CAYLQGRYAEAFF
TGTGCCTACTTACAGGGGCGCTACGCTGAAGCTTTCTTT
>TRBV10-3|few|TRBD1|TRBJ1-1
CAIKQTGKGTEAFF
TGTGCCATCAAACAGACAGGGAAGGGTACTGAAGCTTTCTTT
>TRBV5-1|.|TRBD2|TRBJ2-7
CASSGGGSPYEQYF
TGCGCCAGTTCGGGCGGGGGGAGTCCCTACGAGCAGTACTTC
>TRBV29-1|.|.|TRBJ2-7
CSVAGSPNGFVGDYEQYF
TGCAGCGTCGCGGGGTCCCCCAATGGGTTTGTAGGGGACTACGAGCAGTACTTC
>TRBV20-1|.|.|TRBJ2-7
CSVLRTYEQYF
TGCAGTGTGCTGAGGACCTACGAGCAGTACTTC
>TRBV6-1|.|TRBD1|TRBJ2-2
CASSDPRGMGTGELFF
TGTGCCAGCAGTGACCCCAGGGGGATGGGTACCGGGGAGCTGTTTTTT
>TRBV6-5|.|.|TRBJ1-1
CASSSRSGPNTEAFF
TGTGCCAGCAGTTCCAGGTCGGGGCCGAACACTGAAGCTTTCTTT
>TRBV7-8|.|TRBD2|TRBJ2-2
CASSWGLAGAGGELFF
TGTGCCAGCAGCTGGGGACTAGCGGGGGCTGGCGGGGAGCTGTTTTTT
>TRBV30|.|.|TRBJ2-3
CAATSTDTQYF
TGTGCCGCCACCAGCACAGATACGCAGTATTTT
>TRBV30|.|TRBD2|TRBJ2-3
CAWSPGTSGRYTQYF
TGTGCCTGGAGCCCCGGGACTAGCGGGAGATATACGCAGTATTTT
>TRBV6-1|.|.|TRBJ1-5
CASSEGTGEGSPQHF
TGTGCCAGCAGTGAGGGAACTGGGGAGGGATCGCCCCAGCATTTT
>TRBV9|once|TRBD2|TRBJ2-7
CASSGTSGTAYEQYF
TGTGCCAGCAGCGGGACTAGCGGGACGGCCTACGAGCAGTACTTC
>TRBV6-5|.|TRBD1|TRBJ1-1
CASSRMGTGEAFF
TGTGCCAGCAGTCGTATGGGGACAGGAGAAGCTTTCTTT
>TRBV5-1|.|.|TRBJ2-3
CASSLGRRAESTDTQYF
TGCGCCAGCAGCTTGGGGCGGAGAGCGGAGAGCACAGATACGCAGTATTTT
>TRBV7-6|once|.|TRBJ2-2
CASSLQGPLKTGELFF
TGTGCCAGCAGCTTACAGGGCCCCTTAAAGACCGGGGAGCTGTTTTTT
>TRBV6-5|once|.|TRBJ2-6
CASSPPGANVLTF
TGTGCCAGCAGTCCACCGGGGGCCAACGTCCTGACTTTC
>TRBV11-3|.|TRBD2|TRBJ2-2
CASSLDPKREGDTGELFF
TGTGCCAGCAGCTTAGATCCGAAGCGGGAGGGTGACACCGGGGAGCTGTTTTTT
>TRBV7-9|.|TRBD2|TRBJ2-1
CASSFGGGGNEQFF
TGTGCCAGCAGCTTCGGCGGCGGGGGGAATGAGCAGTTCTTC